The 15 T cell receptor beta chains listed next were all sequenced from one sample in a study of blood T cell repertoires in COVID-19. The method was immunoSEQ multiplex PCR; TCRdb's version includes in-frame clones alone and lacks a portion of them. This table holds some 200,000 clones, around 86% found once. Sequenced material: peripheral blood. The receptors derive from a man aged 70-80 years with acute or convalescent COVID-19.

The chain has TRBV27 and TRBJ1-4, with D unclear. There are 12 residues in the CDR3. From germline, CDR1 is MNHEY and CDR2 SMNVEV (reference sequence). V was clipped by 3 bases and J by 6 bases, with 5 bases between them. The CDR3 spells CASSFRDEKLFF. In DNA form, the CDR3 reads TGTGCCAGCAGTTTTCGGGATGAAAAACTGTTTTTT. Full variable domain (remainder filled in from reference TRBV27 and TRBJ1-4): EAQVTQNPRYLITVTGKKLTVTCSQNMNHEYMSWYRQDPGLGLRQIYYSMNVEVTDKGDVPEGYKVSRKEKRNFPLILESPSPNQTSLYFCASSFRDEKLFFGSGTQLSVL.

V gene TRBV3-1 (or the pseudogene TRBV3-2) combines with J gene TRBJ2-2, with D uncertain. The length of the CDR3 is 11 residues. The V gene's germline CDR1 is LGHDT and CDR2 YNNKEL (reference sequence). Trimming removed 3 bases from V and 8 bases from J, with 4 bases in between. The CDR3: CASSQRGELFF. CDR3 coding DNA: TGTGCCAGCAGCCAGAGGGGGGAGCTGTTTTTT.

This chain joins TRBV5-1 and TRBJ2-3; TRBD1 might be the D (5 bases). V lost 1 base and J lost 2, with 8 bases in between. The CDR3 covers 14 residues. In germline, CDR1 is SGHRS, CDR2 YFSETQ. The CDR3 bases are TGCGCCAGCAGCTTGTTAGGGGTCACAGATACGCAGTATTTT. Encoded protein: CASSLLGVTDTQYF.

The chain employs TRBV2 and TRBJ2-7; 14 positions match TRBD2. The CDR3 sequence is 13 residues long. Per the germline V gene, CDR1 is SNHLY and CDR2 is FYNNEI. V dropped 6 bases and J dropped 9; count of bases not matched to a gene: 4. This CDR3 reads CASREGLAGAQYF. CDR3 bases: TGTGCCAGCAGGGAGGGACTAGCGGGAGCGCAGTACTTC.

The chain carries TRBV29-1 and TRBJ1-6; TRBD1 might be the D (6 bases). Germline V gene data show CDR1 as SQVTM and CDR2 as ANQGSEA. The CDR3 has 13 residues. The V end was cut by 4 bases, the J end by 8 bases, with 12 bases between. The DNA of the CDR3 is TGCAGCGTTGCAGGGGAGGGTGATTCACCCCTCCACTTT. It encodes CSVAGEGDSPLHF.

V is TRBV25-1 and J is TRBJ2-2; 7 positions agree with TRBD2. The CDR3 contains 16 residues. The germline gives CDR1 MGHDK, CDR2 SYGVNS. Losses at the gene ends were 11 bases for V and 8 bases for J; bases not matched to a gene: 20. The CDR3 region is CAPEGSGIEGAGELFF. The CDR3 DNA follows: TGTGCCCCCGAGGGGAGCGGGATCGAAGGGGCTGGGGAGCTGTTTTTT.

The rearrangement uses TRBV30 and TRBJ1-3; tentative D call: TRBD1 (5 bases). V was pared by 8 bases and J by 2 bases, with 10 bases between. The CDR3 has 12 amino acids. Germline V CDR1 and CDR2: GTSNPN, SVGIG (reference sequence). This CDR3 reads CAGGTAGNTIYF. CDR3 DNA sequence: TGTGCCGGAGGGACGGCTGGAAACACCATATATTTT.

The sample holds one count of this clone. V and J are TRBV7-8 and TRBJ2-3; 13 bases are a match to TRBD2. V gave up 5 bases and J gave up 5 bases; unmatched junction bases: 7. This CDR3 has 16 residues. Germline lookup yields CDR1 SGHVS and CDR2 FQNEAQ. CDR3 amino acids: CASSNGLAGVKDTQYF. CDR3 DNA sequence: TGTGCCAGCAGCAACGGACTAGCGGGAGTTAAAGATACGCAGTATTTT.

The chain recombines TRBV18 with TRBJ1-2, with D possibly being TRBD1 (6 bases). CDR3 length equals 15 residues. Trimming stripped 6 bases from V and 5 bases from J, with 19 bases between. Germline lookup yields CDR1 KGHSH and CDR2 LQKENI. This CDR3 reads CASSPKAGDGYGYTF. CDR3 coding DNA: TGTGCCAGCTCCCCGAAGGCAGGGGATGGGTATGGCTACACCTTC.

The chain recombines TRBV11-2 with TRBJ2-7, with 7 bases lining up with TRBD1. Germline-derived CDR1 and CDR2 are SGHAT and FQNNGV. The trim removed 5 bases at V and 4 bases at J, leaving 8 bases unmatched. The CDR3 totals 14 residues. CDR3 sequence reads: CASSLDRDSYEQYF. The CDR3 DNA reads TGTGCCAGCAGCCTCGACAGGGATTCTTACGAGCAGTACTTC.

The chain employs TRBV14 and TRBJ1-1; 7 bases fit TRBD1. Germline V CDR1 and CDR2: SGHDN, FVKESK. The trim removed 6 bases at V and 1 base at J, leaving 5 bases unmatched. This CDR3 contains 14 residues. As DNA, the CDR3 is TGTGCCAGCAGGACAGGGTCGGGGAACACTGAAGCTTTCTTT. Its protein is CASRTGSGNTEAFF.

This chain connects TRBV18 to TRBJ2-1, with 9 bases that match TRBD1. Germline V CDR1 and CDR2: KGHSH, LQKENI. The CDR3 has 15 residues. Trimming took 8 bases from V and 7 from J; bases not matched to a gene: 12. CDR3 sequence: CASQFRDRVSNEQFF. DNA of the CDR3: TGTGCCAGCCAGTTCCGGGACAGGGTATCAAATGAGCAGTTCTTC.

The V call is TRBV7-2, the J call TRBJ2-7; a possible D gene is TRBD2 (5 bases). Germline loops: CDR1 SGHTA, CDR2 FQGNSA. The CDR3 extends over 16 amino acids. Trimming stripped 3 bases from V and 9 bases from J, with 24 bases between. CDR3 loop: CASSFEGFPTPLGQYF. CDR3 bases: TGTGCCAGCAGCTTCGAGGGATTTCCCACACCCCTGGGGCAGTACTTC.

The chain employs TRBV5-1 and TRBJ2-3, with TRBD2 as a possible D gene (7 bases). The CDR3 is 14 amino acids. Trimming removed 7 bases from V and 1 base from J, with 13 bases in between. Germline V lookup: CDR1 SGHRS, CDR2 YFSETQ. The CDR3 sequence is CASSGGRGTDTQYF. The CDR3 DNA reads TGCGCCAGCTCGGGGGGCCGGGGCACAGATACGCAGTATTTT.

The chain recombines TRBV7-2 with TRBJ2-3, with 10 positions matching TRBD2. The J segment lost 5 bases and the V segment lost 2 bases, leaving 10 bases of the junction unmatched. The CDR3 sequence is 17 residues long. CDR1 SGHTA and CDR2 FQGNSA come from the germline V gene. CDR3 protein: CASSLPLLAGAGDTQYF. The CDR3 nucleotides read TGTGCCAGCAGCTTACCTTTGCTAGCGGGGGCGGGAGATACGCAGTATTTT.